This is a list of T cell receptor beta chains from one sample in a study of graft-versus-host responses after intestinal transplantation. Measured with immunoSEQ multiplex PCR; TCRdb has only the in-frame clones, and not every one. Counted here are 5,500 or so clones, about 70% occurring once; the ten biggest clones make up 37%. The sample in question was PBMCs, obtained 300 to 340 days after intestinal transplant. Source of these receptors: a human patient who received an intestinal transplant, so some T cells may come from the graft donor. Both conserved end residues are part of each CDR3. A D gene is named only where the DNA matches it firmly. Only part of the rows carry a size: once, few, many, or a class if the clone is expanded.

J gene | D gene | clone size | V gene | CDR3 protein | CDR3 DNA
TRBJ1-6 | . | . | TRBV4-3 | CASSQRNGLLNSPLHF | TGCGCCAGCAGCCAAAGAAATGGACTTCTTAATTCACCCCTCCACTTT
TRBJ2-3 | . | . | TRBV5-1 | CASSLKGLGTDTQYF | TGCGCCAGCAGCTTGAAGGGGCTAGGCACAGATACGCAGTATTTT
TRBJ2-3 | . | . | TRBV6-4 | CASSDGGGTDTQYF | TGTGCCAGCAGTGACGGCGGTGGGACAGATACGCAGTATTTT
TRBJ2-5 | . | . | TRBV7-2 | CASSLTRAPTGETQYF | TGTGCCAGCAGCCTGACCCGGGCCCCGACGGGGGAGACCCAGTACTTC
TRBJ2-4 | TRBD2 | . | TRBV11-3 | CASSLVAGGPVIQYF | TGTGCCAGCAGCTTAGTAGCGGGGGGGCCGGTCATTCAGTACTTC
TRBJ1-5 | . | . | TRBV6-1 | CASSEGRDYNQPQHF | TGTGCCAGCAGTGAAGGCCGGGACTACAATCAGCCCCAGCATTTT
TRBJ1-1 | . | . | TRBV4-1 | CASSQEWEGNTEAFF | TGCGCCAGCAGCCAAGAGTGGGAGGGTAACACTGAAGCTTTCTTT
TRBJ1-1 | . | few | TRBV6-5 | CASSSGQYLEAFF | TGTGCCAGCAGTTCGGGACAATATCTTGAAGCTTTCTTT
TRBJ1-2 | . | . | TRBV5-6 | CASSLGPTVGYTF | TGTGCCAGCAGCTTGGGACCGACAGTTGGCTACACCTTC
TRBJ2-7 | . | . | TRBV6-6 | CASGRGDEQYF | TGTGCCAGCGGGCGGGGCGACGAGCAGTACTTC
TRBJ1-2 | . | . | TRBV5-6 | CASSFVSGAGYGYTF | TGTGCCAGCAGCTTCGTTTCGGGGGCAGGATATGGCTACACCTTC
TRBJ2-7 | TRBD1 | . | TRBV4-1 | CASSHDENRGIYEQYF | TGCGCCAGCAGCCATGACGAAAACAGGGGAATATACGAGCAGTACTTC
TRBJ2-3 | . | . | TRBV10-2 | CASSETGHVSTQYF | TGCGCCAGCAGTGAAACAGGGCATGTTAGTACGCAGTATTTT
TRBJ1-2 | . | few | TRBV5-4 | CASSQDIGFTNYGYTF | TGCGCCAGCAGCCAAGATATTGGCTTTACAAACTATGGCTACACCTTC